This T cell receptor beta chain derives from a study of blood T cell repertoires in COVID-19 (dated by TCRdb to 2020 to 2022). With regard to the full study: Collaborator samples came from the United States, Italy and Spain and covered acute and convalescent phases of COVID-19. The repertoires were made available in a free public database intended to serve as a resource for research on the immune response to SARS-CoV-2. The material from the prospective study consisted of cDNA or gDNA derived from T cells, B-cell-depleted T cells, or PBMCs. The dataset comprised deeply sampled blood TCRbeta repertoires from subjects exposed to, actively infected with, or recovered from COVID-19. Where available, HLA class I and class II types were taken from metadata supplied by the sample provider and were not determined by assay-based typing. Sample metadata almost always included a de-identified subject ID, COVID-19 status, age in years and sex. Samples came from the ongoing ImmuneRACE study (first 160 participants) plus 1,254 subjects from 6 global collaborators.

In Seattle, one collaborating source enrolled patients while the infection was active and tracked those patients longitudinally over the course of disease. The collaborating institutions used their own protocols to collect whole blood in K2EDTA tubes. Collaborator samples were shipped for TCRbeta analysis as frozen whole blood, isolated PBMCs, or DNA extracted from either sample type. TCRbeta CDR3 regions were amplified from genomic DNA by means of the immunoSEQ Assay, a bias-controlled multiplex PCR. The original methods were these. The number of nucleated cells in each sample was estimated from the amplification of reference gene primers within the assay. Sequence reads were collapsed and filtered to measure the absolute abundance of every unique TCRbeta CDR3 rearrangement. For each sample, productive Simpson clonality was calculated as the square root of Simpson's diversity index over productive rearrangements. In its TCRdb copy, this immuneACCESS table keeps in-frame sequences only and misses some clones. Where compared with another copy, unresolved V genes explain less than half of these, and the others have no known cause. From that table come the V and J calls and clone size; the DNA was used to work out D and trimming. Here the sample has a few hundred thousand clones; about 89% occur a single time. The biggest ten clones account for more than 9% of the sample.

Points on this clone: This clone's antigen is unknown. Base qualities are not recorded, but no much larger clone differs from it by a single base.

Beyond this particular receptor, the publication reports: The amount of clinical and demographic metadata varied by source and participant and was provided uncurated.

The cysteine opens and the phenylalanine closes a CDR3 of 16 amino acids. Only CDR3 DNA is held: 48 bases, read in frame from base 1. V and J are truncated by 10 bases and 0 bases respectively, leaving an intervening sequence of 20 bases. Per the germline V gene, MDHEN is the CDR1 and SYDVKM is the CDR2. The chain is made from TRBV28 and TRBJ2-3; the D gene is perhaps TRBD1, from 7 matching bases. The sample was peripheral blood. The clonotype comes from a woman between 25 and 40 years old with COVID-19, enrolled during active disease. The nucleotide sequence reads as follows: TGTGCCACCTCAGACCCCAGGGGGGAAAGCACAGATACGCAGTATTTT. This is translated as CATSDPRGESTDTQYF.